Below are 3 T cell receptor beta chains sequenced from a single sample in a study of OX40 agonist ivuxolimab in advanced cancers. The table came from immunoSEQ multiplex PCR; TCRdb's copy has only in-frame clones and leaves some out. The data hold 95,000 to 100,000 clones, with about 86% observed a single time. Sequencing was performed on CD4+ or CD8+ T cells sorted from blood, taken in a trial of the OX40 agonist ivuxolimab. The receptor source for this set is an adult with an advanced solid tumor such as melanoma, head and neck, liver or kidney cancer.

The chain links TRBV30 to TRBJ2-3; D is perhaps TRBD1 (6 bases). The CDR3 spans 13 residues. Germline loops: CDR1 GTSNPN, CDR2 SVGIG (reference sequence). The ends were cut back, 7 bases at V and 2 bases at J, with 13 bases in the middle. This chain's CDR3 is CASQGYFTDTQYF. The DNA for the CDR3 is TGTGCCTCACAGGGATATTTCACAGATACGCAGTATTTT.

The V call is TRBV15, the J call TRBJ2-5; D perhaps matches TRBD1 (5 bases). Germline V gene lookup returns CDR1 LNHNV and CDR2 YYDKDF (reference sequence). The length of the CDR3 is 18 residues. Trimming left V 3 bases short and J 1 base short, with 21 bases between. CDR3 sequence reads: CATSSGRAMLEGQETQYF. As DNA, the CDR3 is TGTGCCACCAGCAGTGGCAGGGCGATGTTGGAAGGCCAAGAGACCCAGTACTTC.

J is TRBJ2-5 and V is TRBV28; 10 positions agree with TRBD2. After removal of 4 bases from V and 5 bases from J, the junction contained 10 bases not matched to a gene. This CDR3 has 16 residues. From germline, CDR1 is MDHEN and CDR2 SYDVKM. The chain's CDR3 is CASSSRVAGGRETQYF. The CDR3 bases are TGTGCCAGCAGTTCCCGGGTAGCGGGGGGCCGGGAGACCCAGTACTTC.